This TCR beta chain was profiled in a study of T cells expressing NK-cell markers. No DNA is given; TCRdb re-called the 5' RACE reads and lists each CDR3 protein once. This table holds roughly 280,000 distinct CDR3 sequences. Germline V gene data show CDR1 as SEHNR and CDR2 as FQNEAQ (reference sequence). The CDR3 is 20 residues long. With regard to this clonotype: The antigen remains undetermined.

Overall study results and limits: Nothing established the HCMV specificity of expanded NKG2C+ T cell clones.

The sample taken for sequencing was blood T cells: a sorted CD56 or NKG2C T cell subset, CD4+ or CD8+ T cells, or bulk PBMC T cells (not recorded which). This sequence was found in a man between 18 and 35 years old in good health. V gene TRBV7-9 combines with J gene TRBJ2-6; the D call from TCRdb, TRBD1, cannot be confirmed without DNA. The CDR3 here is CASSFMDGKGRSSGANVLTF.